This TCR beta chain was observed in a study of Graves' ophthalmopathy and Graves' hyperthyroidism (dated by TCRdb to about 2018). Notes on the research overall: Peripheral blood was collected at initial diagnosis, prior to any treatment. The study used TCR beta repertoire signatures to distinguish Graves' ophthalmopathy from Graves' hyperthyroidism and to predict progression to ophthalmopathy. In total, approximately 140 blood samples were TCR-sequenced: fewer than 50 ophthalmopathy, over 70 hyperthyroidism and roughly 17 hyperthyroidism-to-ophthalmopathy patients. To explore V-J signatures distinguishing ophthalmopathy from hyperthyroidism, a discovery set of about 99 patients (more than 40 ophthalmopathy, 57 stable hyperthyroidism) was enrolled. For independent validation, a separate cohort was made up of some 18 hyperthyroidism patients plus 17 patients who later progressed from hyperthyroidism to ophthalmopathy. In roughly 6 hyperthyroidism patients, the T-cell repertoire of thyroid tissue was compared with the T-cell repertoire of blood. Following sample collection, hyperthyroidism patients were given methimazole at a starting dose of 30 mg daily, and ophthalmopathy patients were given high-dose intravenous methylprednisolone. The roughly 100 discovery patients were randomly divided into training and test sets at a 7:3 ratio. The paper's findings and limits, for the study overall: Ophthalmopathy was separated from stable hyperthyroidism by the 13-signature model with about 85% sensitivity and about 81% specificity in cross-validation and with 80%/75% in the test set. Among expanded thyroid clonotypes with frequency above 0.001, most also showed up in blood, which suggests that blood repertoires may reflect the thyroid immune response. Sample size was not predetermined statistically, and investigators were not blinded to group allocation. In validation, the model predicted ophthalmopathy progression with 55% to 71% sensitivity and roughly 72% specificity; around twelve predicted patients were CT-confirmed with GO in a median of about 6.1 months.

This clonotype occurred many times. Its antigen specificity is not known. The record has no base qualities; no much larger clone is one base away. The germline V gene (reference sequence) provides CDR1 SEHNR and CDR2 FQNEAQ. Including cysteine and phenylalanine, the CDR3 has 12 amino acids. The DNA shown is the 36-base CDR3, in frame from base 1. V and J are truncated by 5 bases and 5 bases respectively, leaving an intervening sequence of 9 bases. TCR beta CDR3 regions were amplified from RNA transcripts for repertoire sequencing. A first-round RT-PCR used HTBI primers with the Qiagen OneStep RT-PCR kit, followed by a second-round multiplex PCR, size selection and purification. Sequencing of the libraries was carried out on an Illumina HiSeq2000 in paired-end mode with 100 bp reads. The authors' pipeline ran thus. SOAPnuke was used to process the reads, removing any read that contained adapters or uncalled bases, had a mean Phred below 15, or lacked an exact match to the constant primer or identifier. High-quality paired reads were merged with COPE v1.2.5. Each unique nucleotide sequence was treated as a clonotype, and MiTCR v1.1 was used to align the clonotypes to the IMGT TRB V, D and J references. Analysis was restricted to V-J combinations with a frequency above 0.0001, which covered roughly 99% of repertoires. For each V-J combination, a TCR clonal expansion and chaos score was defined as F50 clonal expansion divided by the chaos observed in the TCRdist matrix. Welch's t-statistics and random forest were used to reduce features to some 13 V-J combinations, which were fed into a naive Bayes classifier. The similarity between thyroid and blood repertoires was quantified using the Morisita-Horn index. TCRdb reanalyzed the raw reads on its own, using fastp at Q25 for trimming and MiXCR for clone calling, and kept in-frame beta chains. Each CDR3 protein gets just one entry, which takes the most common genes and DNA from the rows behind it. The V and J calls, along with clone size, are taken from TCRdb and not from the paper's own processing. Across this sample there are hundreds of thousands of distinct CDR3 sequences, with 21% seen only once. The ten largest clonotypes hold 2.5% to 3.5% of the sample.

Stable hyperthyroidism was defined as no progression to ophthalmopathy within 18 months of follow-up. The hyperthyroidism patients were 18 to 65 years old and newly diagnosed, with a disease duration of less than 2 months. Anyone with other autoimmune diseases, uncontrolled infections, pregnancy or lactation was excluded from the study. Diagnosis was based on clinical symptoms, serum thyroxine, TRAb, thyroid ultrasound and orbital computed tomography. Using Ficoll-Paque density gradient centrifugation, PBMCs were isolated from over 8.5 ml of fresh peripheral blood. Trizol reagent was used to extract the total RNA, and its quality was then checked on an Agilent 2100 Bioanalyzer.

The sequence came from a woman aged 18-35 years with stable Graves' hyperthyroidism. Donor details come from another sample of the same person, matched by shared clones. The rearranged chain carries TRBV7-9 and TRBJ2-5; no D gene call is confident. What was sequenced was peripheral blood. The nucleotide sequence reads as follows: TGTGCCAGCAGCCCCATAGGGGAGACCCAGTACTTC. It encodes CASSPIGETQYF.